Listed below are T cell receptor beta chains from one sample, sequenced in a study of OX40 agonist ivuxolimab in advanced cancers. TCRdb's copy holds only in-frame clones and misses some; the assay was immunoSEQ multiplex PCR. The sample lists 99,000 or so clones, 90% to 97% occurring once. The sample consisted of CD4+ or CD8+ T cells sorted from blood, taken in a trial of the OX40 agonist ivuxolimab. These receptors were collected from an adult with an advanced solid tumor such as melanoma, head and neck, liver or kidney cancer. Both conserved end residues are part of each CDR3. A D gene is named only where the DNA matches it firmly. Clone size is shown for a subset of rows, as once, few, many or a class of expanded clone.

v_gene	d_gene	j_gene	abundance	CDR3aa	CDR3nt
TRBV6-4	TRBD1	TRBJ1-3	NA	CANIRQGRSSGNTIYF	TGTGCCAACATTCGACAGGGCCGGAGCTCTGGAAACACCATATATTTT
TRBV9	NA	TRBJ2-2	NA	CASCPSGLPGGELFF	TGTGCCAGCTGCCCGTCGGGACTCCCAGGTGGGGAGCTGTTTTTT
TRBV4-2	NA	TRBJ1-5	NA	CASSQDHPGYSNQPQHF	TGTGCCAGCAGCCAAGATCACCCAGGGTATAGCAATCAGCCCCAGCATTTT
TRBV28	NA	TRBJ2-2	NA	CASSSYPGELFF	TGTGCCAGCAGTTCGTACCCCGGGGAGCTGTTTTTT
TRBV27	TRBD2	TRBJ2-7	once	CASSLLAGAYEQYF	TGTGCCAGCAGTTTATTAGCGGGGGCCTACGAGCAGTACTTC
TRBV7-6	NA	TRBJ2-1	NA	CASSLLASGSYNEQFF	TGTGCCAGCAGCTTACTAGCCTCGGGCTCCTACAATGAGCAGTTCTTC
TRBV19	NA	TRBJ1-5	once	CASSIYLRQLSNQPQHF	TGTGCCAGTAGTATTTATCTCCGACAGCTTAGCAATCAGCCCCAGCATTTT
TRBV4-3	NA	TRBJ2-3	once	CASSQVEGGLTDTQYF	TGCGCCAGCAGCCAAGTAGAGGGCGGACTGACGGATACGCAGTATTTT
TRBV12-5	NA	TRBJ2-5	NA	CASGLGSGSFQETQYF	TGTGCTAGTGGTTTGGGGTCGGGGTCCTTCCAAGAGACCCAGTACTTC
TRBV27	NA	TRBJ1-5	NA	CASSRTRSGQPQHF	TGTGCCAGCAGTCGGACCCGATCGGGTCAGCCCCAGCATTTT
TRBV6-5	TRBD1	TRBJ2-7	NA	CASSYGTAGSYEQYF	TGTGCCAGCAGTTATGGGACAGCCGGCTCCTACGAGCAGTACTTC
TRBV19	TRBD1	TRBJ2-7	once	CASKPGQGSEQYF	TGTGCCTCAAAACCGGGACAGGGGAGCGAGCAGTACTTC
TRBV4-1	NA	TRBJ2-7	NA	CASSQDPLTLDWEQYF	TGCGCCAGCAGCCAAGATCCCCTAACGTTAGACTGGGAGCAGTACTTC
TRBV2	TRBD1	TRBJ1-1	NA	CASSEADREDTEAFF	TGTGCCAGCAGTGAGGCTGACAGGGAGGACACTGAAGCTTTCTTT
TRBV4-1	NA	TRBJ1-2	NA	CASSQGAGENYNGYTF	TGCGCCAGCAGCCAGGGGGCGGGGGAGAACTATAACGGCTACACCTTC
TRBV6-1	NA	TRBJ1-2	NA	CASRGQGTVYGYTF	TGTGCCAGCAGGGGGCAGGGCACCGTCTATGGCTACACCTTC
TRBV6-6	NA	TRBJ2-5	once	CASSYAGALQETQYF	TGTGCCAGCAGTTACGCAGGGGCCCTTCAAGAGACCCAGTACTTC
TRBV5-6	NA	TRBJ2-4	NA	CASSQSLGRGLAKNIQYF	TGTGCCAGCAGCCAGTCTCTGGGGCGGGGTCTAGCCAAAAACATTCAGTACTTC
TRBV9	NA	TRBJ2-3	NA	CASSLSTDTQYF	TGTGCCAGCAGCCTGAGCACAGATACGCAGTATTTT
TRBV4-1	TRBD2	TRBJ2-2	NA	CASSQTGLAGGLVTGELFF	TGCGCCAGCAGCCAAACGGGACTAGCGGGGGGGCTTGTCACCGGGGAGCTGTTTTTT
TRBV6-1	NA	TRBJ1-1	NA	CASSEGGTEAFF	TGTGCCAGCAGTGAAGGGGGCACTGAAGCTTTCTTT
TRBV19	NA	TRBJ2-7	NA	CASSSGHPEGYEQYF	TGTGCCAGTAGTTCGGGACACCCCGAGGGCTACGAGCAGTACTTC
TRBV4-1	NA	TRBJ2-3	NA	CASRRDNTDTQYF	TGCGCCAGCAGAAGGGACAACACAGATACGCAGTATTTT
TRBV19	NA	TRBJ2-7	NA	CASSQGIYEQYF	TGTGCCAGTAGCCAAGGGATCTACGAGCAGTACTTC
TRBV7-8	TRBD2	TRBJ2-7	NA	CASSLLERETSYEQYF	TGTGCCAGCAGCTTACTGGAGCGGGAGACCTCCTACGAGCAGTACTTC
TRBV19	NA	TRBJ2-7	NA	CASSVGESYEQYF	TGTGCCAGTAGTGTCGGGGAGTCCTACGAGCAGTACTTC
TRBV19	NA	TRBJ1-2	NA	CASTGAPNGYTF	TGTGCCAGTACCGGGGCGCCGAATGGCTACACCTTC
TRBV28	TRBD1	TRBJ1-1	once	CASSIQGVYTEAFF	TGTGCCAGCAGTATACAGGGGGTATACACTGAAGCTTTCTTT
TRBV7-9	NA	TRBJ2-1	NA	CASSSRSDEQFF	TGTGCCAGCAGCTCCCGGAGCGATGAGCAGTTCTTC
TRBV9	NA	TRBJ2-3	NA	CASSVVEGTVNTDTQYF	TGTGCCAGCAGCGTAGTGGAGGGGACAGTGAACACAGATACGCAGTATTTT
TRBV27	TRBD2	TRBJ2-7	NA	CASSSPLGLAHSYEQYF	TGTGCCAGCAGTTCACCCCTGGGACTAGCCCACTCCTACGAGCAGTACTTC
TRBV28	TRBD2	TRBJ2-1	NA	CASSGLADSYNEQFF	TGTGCCAGCAGTGGGCTAGCGGACTCCTACAATGAGCAGTTCTTC
TRBV5-8	TRBD1	TRBJ2-3	NA	CASSRGQGIDTQYF	TGTGCCAGCAGCCGGGGACAGGGGATAGATACGCAGTATTTT
TRBV6-5	TRBD1	TRBJ2-7	NA	CASRTTGGTSYEQYF	TGTGCCAGCAGAACGACAGGGGGCACCTCCTACGAGCAGTACTTC
TRBV27	NA	TRBJ2-5	NA	CASSFGGSETQYF	TGTGCCAGCAGTTTCGGAGGGTCGGAGACCCAGTACTTC